The next 8 T cell receptor beta chains were all read from a single sample in a study of T cells in Graves' hyperthyroidism and ophthalmopathy. Using RNA transcripts as the source, TCR beta CDR3 regions were amplified. TCR CDR3 regions were first amplified by RT-PCR with HTBI primers. TCRdb processed the multiplex PCR reads anew with MiXCR; each CDR3 protein has one entry. Of over 400,000 distinct CDR3 sequences listed, over 12% are singletons. The sample taken for sequencing was blood. These receptors were taken from a man aged 18 to 30 with Graves' ophthalmopathy.

This clonotype has at least ten counts. The rearrangement joins TRBV3-1 to TRBJ1-4, with 7 bases fitting TRBD1. The germline CDR1 and CDR2 sequences are LGHDT and YNNKEL (reference sequence). Trimming cost V 4 bases and J 4 bases; bases outside gene matches: 9. The CDR3 loop spans 16 amino acids. The CDR3 sequence is CASSPRSGQSNEKLFF. The CDR3 nucleotides are TGTGCCAGCAGCCCCAGGTCGGGACAGAGTAATGAAAAACTGTTTTTT.

This clonotype was observed a handful of times. The rearrangement uses TRBV19 and TRBJ2-7; 8 bases line up with TRBD1. The CDR3 contains 14 residues. Germline V gives CDR1 LNHDA, CDR2 SQIVND (reference sequence). V lost 5 bases to trimming and J lost 5 bases; unmatched junction nucleotides: 8. The CDR3 nucleotides are TGTGCCAGTAGTGGATGGACAGGGAGCGACGAGCAGTACTTC. This translates into CASSGWTGSDEQYF.

This clonotype was observed a few times. The genes are TRBV5-1 and TRBJ2-3; 12 bases line up with TRBD2. The CDR3 length is 18 residues. The ends lost 1 base at V and 0 bases at J; junction bases unmatched: 6. Germline values: CDR1 SGHRS, CDR2 YFSETQ. This chain's CDR3 is CASSLKTSGGPSTDTQYF. The CDR3 nucleotides read TGCGCCAGCAGCTTGAAGACTAGCGGGGGCCCTAGCACAGATACGCAGTATTTT.

The chain carries TRBV6-6 and TRBJ2-1; TRBD2 might be the D (6 bases). V was clipped by 0 bases and J by 2 bases, with 11 bases between them. The CDR3 has 16 amino acids. CDR1 MNHNY and CDR2 SVGAGI come from the germline V gene (reference sequence). The CDR3 region is CASSYSSGTPYNEQFF. The CDR3, as DNA: TGTGCCAGCAGTTACTCCTCAGGGACTCCCTACAATGAGCAGTTCTTC.

This clonotype occurred many times. This chain joins TRBV20-1 and TRBJ2-1, with D possibly being TRBD1 or TRBD2 (5 bases each). The CDR3 is made up of 17 amino acids. V was pared by 3 bases and J by 4 bases, with 22 bases between. Per the germline V gene, CDR1 is DFQATT and CDR2 is SNEGSKA (reference sequence). The CDR3 nucleotides read TGCAGTGCTAGTAAACTTCCCGGGACCGCCTTGTACAATGAGCAGTTCTTC. Translation: CSASKLPGTALYNEQFF.

Ten or more counts support this clonotype. The CDR3 sequence: CASSKDSYNEKLFF. In nucleotides, the CDR3 is TGTGCCAGCAGCAAGGACAGTTATAATGAAAAACTGTTTTTT. The chain couples TRBV11-3 to TRBJ1-4; tentative D call: TRBD1 (6 bases). The CDR3 runs 14 residues. V was shortened by 5 bases and J by 4 bases, with 11 bases between the two germline ends. The germline V gene has CDR1 SGHNT and CDR2 YENEEA.

A word on this clonotype: This clone may be a read error of a much larger clone one base away. The V gene is TRBV11-2, the J gene TRBJ1-4; no reliable D call. In germline, CDR1 is SGHAT, CDR2 FQNNGV. This CDR3 is 14 amino acids long. CDR3 in amino acids: CTSSSGGRNEKLFF. The DNA for the CDR3 is TGTACCAGCAGCTCGGGTGGGCGAAATGAAAAACTGTTTTTT. The full variable domain, with the rest looked up from reference TRBV11-2 and TRBJ1-4, is EAGVAQSPRYKIIEKRQSVAFWCNPISGHATLYWYQQILGQGPKLLIQFQNNGVVDDSQLPKDRFSAERLKGVDSTLKIQPAKLEDSAVYLCTSSSGGRNEKLFFGSGTQLSVL.

As regards this clonotype: The junction and the germline gene differ at one end; a read error may be behind it. The chain carries TRBV30 and TRBJ1-3, with 7 bases aligning to TRBD1. Germline lookup yields CDR1 GTSNPN and CDR2 SVGIG (reference sequence). This CDR3 is built from 13 residues. The DNA of the CDR3 is TGTGCCTGGGACAGGGTAGAAGGAAACACCATGTATTTT. It yields the protein CAWDRVEGNTMYF.